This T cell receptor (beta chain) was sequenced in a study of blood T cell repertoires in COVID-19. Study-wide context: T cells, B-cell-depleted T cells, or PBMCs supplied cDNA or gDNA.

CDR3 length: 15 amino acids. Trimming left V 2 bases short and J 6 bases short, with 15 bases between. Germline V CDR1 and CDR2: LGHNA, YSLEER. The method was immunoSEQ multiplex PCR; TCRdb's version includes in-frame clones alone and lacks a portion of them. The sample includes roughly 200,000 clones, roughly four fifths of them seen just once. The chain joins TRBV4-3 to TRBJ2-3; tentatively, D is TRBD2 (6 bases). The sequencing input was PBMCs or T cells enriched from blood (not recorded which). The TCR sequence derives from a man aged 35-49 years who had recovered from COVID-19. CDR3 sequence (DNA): TGCGCCAGCAGCCAACTTACTAGCTCCAGGGATACGCAGTATTTT. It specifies CASSQLTSSRDTQYF.